The 2 T cell receptor beta chains reported below all come from one sample, sequenced in a study of technical replicates of blood from several donors. TCRdb keeps only in-frame clones here, not all; method: immunoSEQ multiplex PCR. The table lists 60,000 to 65,000 clones, around 85% of them singletons. Sequenced: PBMCs. These receptors all stem from a human donor in good health. Some clones in this sample may be carry-over from other donors' samples.

The chain links TRBV5-1 to TRBJ2-5; 7 bases map to TRBD2. This CDR3 contains 13 residues. Germline V gene lookup returns CDR1 SGHRS and CDR2 YFSETQ. Trimming removed 5 bases from V and 5 bases from J; junction bases left unmatched: 6. CDR3 bases: TGCGCCAGCAGACAGCAGGGAGGGGAGACCCAGTACTTC. Its translation is CASRQQGGETQYF.

The chain is built from TRBV6-6 and TRBJ1-4; 7 bases fit TRBD1. Per the germline V gene, CDR1 is MNHNY and CDR2 is SVGAGI (reference sequence). CDR3 length: 14 amino acids. V was pared by 4 bases and J by 6 bases, with 5 bases of the junction left unmatched. In DNA, the CDR3 is TGTGCCAGCAGTTTCGGGACAGATCATGAAAAACTGTTTTTT. It translates to CASSFGTDHEKLFF.